In this sample, the clone carrying this TCR beta chain turned up many times. From the 5' RACE reads, TCRdb called clonotypes with MiXCR, one entry per CDR3 protein. The sample lists fewer than 75,000 distinct CDR3 sequences; 4.5% were seen once. The entry originates in a study of neurological immune-mediated disorders. CDR3 length: 13 residues. Per germline, CDR1 WSHSY and CDR2 SAAADI. The germline V and J ends were trimmed by 3 bases and 4 bases, with 9 bases remaining between them. The sample comprised PBMCs. The TCR sequence derives from a man aged 25-45 years with multiple sclerosis. The chain links TRBV10-2 to TRBJ1-1; D is uncertain. CDR3 in DNA: TGCGCCAGCAGTGACAGGTGGGCCACTGAAGCTTTCTTT. It is translated as CASSDRWATEAFF.